This T cell receptor (beta chain) was retrieved from a study of blood T cell repertoires in COVID-19. For the study at large: T cells, B-cell-depleted T cells, or PBMCs provided the cDNA or gDNA that served as material.

Per the study methods: Counts of nucleated cells, estimated from reference gene primer amplification, were obtained. Method: immunoSEQ multiplex PCR; TCRdb's copy keeps in-frame clones and lacks some. V, J and clone size derive from that table, while D and trimming were established from the DNA sequence. The repertoire holds 150,000 or so clones, with approximately 78% as singletons. There are 19 residues in the CDR3. The ends lost 5 bases at V and 1 base at J; junction bases unmatched: 13. Per germline, CDR1 SSHAT and CDR2 FNYEAQ (reference sequence). The specimen was peripheral blood. J is TRBJ2-2 and V is TRBV7-7; 10 bases fit TRBD2. This receptor was taken from a human donor with acute or convalescent COVID-19. The donor label of this sample is uncertain. CDR3 protein: CASSQRELAGGQNTGELFF. The CDR3 DNA follows: TGTGCCAGCAGCCAGCGAGAGTTAGCGGGGGGCCAGAACACCGGGGAGCTGTTTTTT.